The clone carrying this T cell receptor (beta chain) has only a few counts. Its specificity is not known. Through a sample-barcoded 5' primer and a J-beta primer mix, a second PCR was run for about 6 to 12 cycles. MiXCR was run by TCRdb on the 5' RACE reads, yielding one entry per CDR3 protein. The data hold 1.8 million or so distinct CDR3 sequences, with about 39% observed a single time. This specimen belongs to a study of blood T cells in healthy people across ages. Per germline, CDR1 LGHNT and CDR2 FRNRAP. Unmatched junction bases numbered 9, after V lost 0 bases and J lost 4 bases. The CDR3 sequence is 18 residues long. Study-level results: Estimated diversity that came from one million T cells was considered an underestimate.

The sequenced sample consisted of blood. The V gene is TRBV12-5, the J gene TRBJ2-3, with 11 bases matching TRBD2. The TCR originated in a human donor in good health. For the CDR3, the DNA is TGTGCTAGTGGTTTGGTACTAGACGGGACTAGCGGAGCAGATACGCAGTATTTT. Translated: CASGLVLDGTSGADTQYF.